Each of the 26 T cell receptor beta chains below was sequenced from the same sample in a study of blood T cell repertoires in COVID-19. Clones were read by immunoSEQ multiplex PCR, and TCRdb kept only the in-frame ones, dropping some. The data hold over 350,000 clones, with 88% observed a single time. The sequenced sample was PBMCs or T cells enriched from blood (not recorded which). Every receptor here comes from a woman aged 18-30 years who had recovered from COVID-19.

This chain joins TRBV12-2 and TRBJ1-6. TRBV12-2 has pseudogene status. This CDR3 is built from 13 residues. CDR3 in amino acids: CASHPPGGSPLHF. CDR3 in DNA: TGTGCAAGTCACCCGCCGGGGGGATCACCCCTCCACTTT.

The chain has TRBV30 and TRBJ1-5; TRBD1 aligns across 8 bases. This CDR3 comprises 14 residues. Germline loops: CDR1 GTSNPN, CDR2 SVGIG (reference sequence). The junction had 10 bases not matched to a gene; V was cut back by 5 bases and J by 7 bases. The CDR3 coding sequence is TGTGCCTGGGGAGGACAGGGTACGGGACAGCCCCAGCATTTT. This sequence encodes CAWGGQGTGQPQHF. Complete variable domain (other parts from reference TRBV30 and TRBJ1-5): SQTIHQWPATLVQPVGSPLSLECTVEGTSNPNLYWYRQAAGRGLQLLFYSVGIGQISSEVPQNLSASRPQDRQFILSSKKLLLSDSGFYLCAWGGQGTGQPQHFGDGTRLSIL.

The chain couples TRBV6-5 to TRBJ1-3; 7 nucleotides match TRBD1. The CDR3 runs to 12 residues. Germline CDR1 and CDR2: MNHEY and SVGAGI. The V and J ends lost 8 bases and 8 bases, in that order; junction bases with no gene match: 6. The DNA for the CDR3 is TGTGCCAGCGGTAAACAGGGGTACACCATATATTTT. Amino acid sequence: CASGKQGYTIYF.

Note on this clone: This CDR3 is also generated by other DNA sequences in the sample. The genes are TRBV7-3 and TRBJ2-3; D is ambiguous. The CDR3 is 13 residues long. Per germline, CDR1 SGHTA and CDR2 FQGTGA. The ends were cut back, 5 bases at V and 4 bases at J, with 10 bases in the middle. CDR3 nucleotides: TGTGCCAGCAGCCTATCAGCGCCAGATACGCAGTATTTT. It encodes CASSLSAPDTQYF.

This CDR3 reads CASSLPTGEIRTDTQYF. CDR3 nucleotides: TGTGCCAGCAGTCTCCCCACCGGGGAGATTCGCACAGATACGCAGTATTTT. The V and J genes are TRBV28 and TRBJ2-3; TRBD2 is a possible D gene (5 bases). From germline, CDR1 is MDHEN and CDR2 SYDVKM. V was pared by 5 bases and J by 1 base, with 19 bases between. CDR3 size: 17 residues.

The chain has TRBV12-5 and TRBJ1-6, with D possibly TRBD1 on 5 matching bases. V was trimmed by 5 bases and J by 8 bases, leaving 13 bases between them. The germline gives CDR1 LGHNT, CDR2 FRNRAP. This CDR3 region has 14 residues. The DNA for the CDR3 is TGTGCTAGTGGTACCCCGGACAAGTATTCACCCCTCCACTTT. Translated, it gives CASGTPDKYSPLHF. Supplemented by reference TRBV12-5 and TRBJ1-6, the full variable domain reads DARVTQTPRHKVTEMGQEVTMRCQPILGHNTVFWYRQTMMQGLELLAYFRNRAPLDDSGMPKDRFSAEMPDATLATLKIQPSEPRDSAVYFCASGTPDKYSPLHFGNGTRLTVT.

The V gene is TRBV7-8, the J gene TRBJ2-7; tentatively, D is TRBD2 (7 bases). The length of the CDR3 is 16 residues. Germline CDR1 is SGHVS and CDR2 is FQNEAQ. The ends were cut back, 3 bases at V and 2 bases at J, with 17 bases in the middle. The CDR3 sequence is CASSLGSTGGPYEQYF. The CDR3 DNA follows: TGTGCCAGCAGCTTGGGGTCAACGGGGGGCCCCTACGAGCAGTACTTC.

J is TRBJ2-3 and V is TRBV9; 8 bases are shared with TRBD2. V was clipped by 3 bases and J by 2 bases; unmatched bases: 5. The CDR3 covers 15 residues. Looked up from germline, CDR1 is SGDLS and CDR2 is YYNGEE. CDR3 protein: CASSAYGGVTDTQYF. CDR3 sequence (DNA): TGTGCCAGCAGCGCTTACGGGGGGGTCACAGATACGCAGTATTTT.

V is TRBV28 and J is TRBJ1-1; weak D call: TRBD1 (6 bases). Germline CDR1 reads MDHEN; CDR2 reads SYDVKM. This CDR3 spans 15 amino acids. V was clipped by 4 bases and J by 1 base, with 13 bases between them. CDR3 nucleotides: TGTGCCAGCAGTTCCGGGGGGCAGGGGAACACTGAAGCTTTCTTT. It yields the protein CASSSGGQGNTEAFF. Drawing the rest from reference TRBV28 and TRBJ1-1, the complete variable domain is DVKVTQSSRYLVKRTGEKVFLECVQDMDHENMFWYRQDPGLGLRLIYFSYDVKMKEKGDIPEGYSVSREKKERFSLILESASTNQTSMYLCASSSGGQGNTEAFFGQGTRLTVV.

The CDR3 DNA sequence: TGCAGCGTCGGCTCACAGGGGGGTGGGCAGTACTTC. Protein product: CSVGSQGGGQYF. The chain recombines TRBV29-1 with TRBJ2-7, with TRBD1 matching over 8 bases. With V trimmed by 6 bases and J by 9 bases, 10 bases remained unmatched. There are 12 residues in the CDR3. Germline lookup yields CDR1 SQVTM and CDR2 ANQGSEA.

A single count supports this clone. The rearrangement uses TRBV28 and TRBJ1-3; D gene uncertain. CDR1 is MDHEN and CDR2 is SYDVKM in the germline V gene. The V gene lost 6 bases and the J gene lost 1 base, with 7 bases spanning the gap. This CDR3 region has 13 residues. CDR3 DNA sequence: TGTGCCAGCAGGTCCAGGTCTGGAAACACCATATATTTT. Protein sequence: CASRSRSGNTIYF.

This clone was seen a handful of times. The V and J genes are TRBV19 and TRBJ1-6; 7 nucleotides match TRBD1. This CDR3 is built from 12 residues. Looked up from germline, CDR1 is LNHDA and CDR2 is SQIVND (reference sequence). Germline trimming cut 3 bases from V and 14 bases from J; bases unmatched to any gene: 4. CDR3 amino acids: CASSIGQAALHF. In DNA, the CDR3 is TGTGCCAGTAGTATTGGACAGGCGGCCCTCCACTTT. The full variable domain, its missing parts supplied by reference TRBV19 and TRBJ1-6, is DGGITQSPKYLFRKEGQNVTLSCEQNLNHDAMYWYRQDPGQGLRLIYYSQIVNDFQKGDIAEGYSVSREKKESFPLTVTSAQKNPTAFYLCASSIGQAALHFGNGTRLTVT.

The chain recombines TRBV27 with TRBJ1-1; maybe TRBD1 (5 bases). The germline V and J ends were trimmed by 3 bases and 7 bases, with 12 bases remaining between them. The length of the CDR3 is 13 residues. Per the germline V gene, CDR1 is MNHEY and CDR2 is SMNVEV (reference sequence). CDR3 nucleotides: TGTGCCAGCAGTTTCCTCGGGGGAGTTGAAGCTTTCTTT. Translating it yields CASSFLGGVEAFF.

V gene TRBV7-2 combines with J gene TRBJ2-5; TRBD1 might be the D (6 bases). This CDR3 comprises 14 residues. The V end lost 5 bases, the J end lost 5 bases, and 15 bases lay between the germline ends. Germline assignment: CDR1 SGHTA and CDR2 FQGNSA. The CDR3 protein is CASSGWTEPETQYF. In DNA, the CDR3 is TGTGCCAGCAGCGGATGGACAGAACCGGAGACCCAGTACTTC.

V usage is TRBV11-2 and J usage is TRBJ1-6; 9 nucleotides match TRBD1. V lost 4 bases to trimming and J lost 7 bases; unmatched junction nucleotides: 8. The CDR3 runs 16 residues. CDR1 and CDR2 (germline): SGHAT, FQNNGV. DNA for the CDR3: TGTGCCAGCAGCTCGACGTACGGACAGGGGAATTCACCCCTCCACTTT. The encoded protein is CASSSTYGQGNSPLHF.

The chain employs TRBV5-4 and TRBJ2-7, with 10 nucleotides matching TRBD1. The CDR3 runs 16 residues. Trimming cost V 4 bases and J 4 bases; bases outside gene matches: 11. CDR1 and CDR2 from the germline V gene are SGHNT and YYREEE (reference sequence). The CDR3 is CASSPSVGQGEYEQYF. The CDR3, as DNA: TGTGCCAGCAGCCCGTCGGTCGGACAGGGGGAATACGAGCAGTACTTC. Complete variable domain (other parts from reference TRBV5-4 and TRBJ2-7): ETGVTQSPTHLIKTRGQQVTLRCSSQSGHNTVSWYQQALGQGPQFIFQYYREEENGRGNFPPRFSGLQFPNYSSELNVNALELDDSALYLCASSPSVGQGEYEQYFGPGTRLTVT.

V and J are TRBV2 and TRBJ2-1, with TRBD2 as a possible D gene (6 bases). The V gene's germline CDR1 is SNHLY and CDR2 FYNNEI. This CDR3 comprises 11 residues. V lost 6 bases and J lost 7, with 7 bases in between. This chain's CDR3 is CASREGNEQFF. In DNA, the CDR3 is TGTGCCAGCAGGGAGGGAAATGAGCAGTTCTTC. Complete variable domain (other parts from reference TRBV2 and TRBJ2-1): EPEVTQTPSHQVTQMGQEVILRCVPISNHLYFYWYRQILGQKVEFLVSFYNNEISEKSEIFDDQFSVERPDGSNFTLKIRSTKLEDSAMYFCASREGNEQFFGPGTRLTVL.

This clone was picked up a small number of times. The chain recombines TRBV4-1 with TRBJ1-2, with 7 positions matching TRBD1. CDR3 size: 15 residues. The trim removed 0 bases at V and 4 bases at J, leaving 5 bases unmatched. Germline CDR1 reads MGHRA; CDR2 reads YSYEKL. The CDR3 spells CASSQEEGGRYGYTF. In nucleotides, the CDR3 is TGCGCCAGCAGCCAAGAGGAAGGGGGCCGCTATGGCTACACCTTC.

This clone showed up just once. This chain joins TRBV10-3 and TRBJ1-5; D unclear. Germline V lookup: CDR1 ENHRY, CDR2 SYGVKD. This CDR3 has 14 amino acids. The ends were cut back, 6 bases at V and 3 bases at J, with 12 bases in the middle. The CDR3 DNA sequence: TGTGCCATCAGGCCTGCAGTCATCAATCAGCCCCAGCATTTT. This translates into CAIRPAVINQPQHF.

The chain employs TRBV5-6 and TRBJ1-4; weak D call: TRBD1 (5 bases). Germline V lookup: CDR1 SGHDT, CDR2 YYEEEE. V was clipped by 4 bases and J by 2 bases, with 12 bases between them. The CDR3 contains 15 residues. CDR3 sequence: CASSQGVATNEKLFF. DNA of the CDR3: TGTGCCAGCAGCCAAGGGGTTGCGACTAATGAAAAACTGTTTTTT.

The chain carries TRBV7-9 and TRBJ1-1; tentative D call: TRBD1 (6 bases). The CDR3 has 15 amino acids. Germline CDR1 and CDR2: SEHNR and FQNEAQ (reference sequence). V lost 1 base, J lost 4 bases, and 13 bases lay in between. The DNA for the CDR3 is TGTGCCAGCAGCTTAGAGGGGGTGGGATTCACTGAAGCTTTCTTT. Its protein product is CASSLEGVGFTEAFF. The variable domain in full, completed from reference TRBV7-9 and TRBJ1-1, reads DTGVSQNPRHKITKRGQNVTFRCDPISEHNRLYWYRQTLGQGPEFLTYFQNEAQLEKSRLLSDRFSAERPKGSFSTLEIQRTEQGDSAMYLCASSLEGVGFTEAFFGQGTRLTVV.

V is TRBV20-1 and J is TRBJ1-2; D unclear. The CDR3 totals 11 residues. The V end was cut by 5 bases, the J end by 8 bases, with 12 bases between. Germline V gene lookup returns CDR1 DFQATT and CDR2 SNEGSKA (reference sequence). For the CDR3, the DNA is TGCAGTGCTCTCCGGGAGTGGGGCTACACCTTC. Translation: CSALREWGYTF.

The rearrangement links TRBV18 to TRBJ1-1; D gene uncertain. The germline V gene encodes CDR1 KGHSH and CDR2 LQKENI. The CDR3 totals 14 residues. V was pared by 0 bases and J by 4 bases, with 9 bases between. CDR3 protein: CASSPPDFTTEAFF. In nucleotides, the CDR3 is TGTGCCAGCTCACCACCGGACTTTACCACTGAAGCTTTCTTT.

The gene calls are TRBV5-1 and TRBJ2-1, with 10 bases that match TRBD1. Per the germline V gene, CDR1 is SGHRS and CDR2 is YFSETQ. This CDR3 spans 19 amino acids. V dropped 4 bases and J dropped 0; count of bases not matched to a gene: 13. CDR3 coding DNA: TGCGCCAGCAGCCGACCGGGACAGGGGTACCAAAGCTCCTACAATGAGCAGTTCTTC. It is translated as CASSRPGQGYQSSYNEQFF.

CDR3 protein: CASSRDRGNEKLFF. As DNA, the CDR3 is TGCGCCAGCAGTCGTGACAGGGGTAATGAAAAACTGTTTTTT. The chain links TRBV5-1 to TRBJ1-4, with TRBD1 matching 8 bases. CDR1 and CDR2 from the germline V gene are SGHRS and YFSETQ. After removal of 5 bases from V and 4 bases from J, the junction contained 4 bases not matched to a gene. The CDR3 runs 14 residues.

CDR3 protein: CASSYSYGQVPYEQYF. The CDR3 nucleotides are TGTGCCAGCAGTTACTCTTATGGACAGGTTCCCTACGAGCAGTACTTC. The chain has TRBV6-2 or TRBV6-3 and TRBJ2-7; TRBD1 matches 7 bases. V was clipped by 0 bases and J by 2 bases; unmatched bases: 7. Germline-derived CDR1 and CDR2 are MNHEY and SVGEGT. The CDR3 runs to 16 residues.